This T cell receptor (beta chain) was identified in a study of early T cells in non-severe SARS-CoV-2 infection. The overall study: Whole-blood bulk RNA, unsorted, was sequenced, and chains were unpaired. General study results and limits: Anti-spike CD8 specificities were favored by VDJdb matching, whose results missed private and CD4 specificities.

In regard to this clonotype: Its antigen is unidentified.

The CDR3 loop spans 12 amino acids. Germline V gene data show CDR1 as SEHNR and CDR2 as FQNEAQ (reference sequence). The germline V and J ends were trimmed by 3 bases and 0 bases, with 3 bases remaining between them. The protocol attached unique molecular identifiers to individual cDNA molecules. TCRdb re-called the 5' RACE reads with MiXCR, one entry per CDR3 protein. The data hold around 77,000 distinct CDR3 sequences, with over 9.5% observed a single time. The receptor's source is an adult who was a healthcare worker with PCR-confirmed SARS-CoV-2 infection or an uninfected control (not recorded which). This chain connects TRBV7-9 to TRBJ2-7; D is uncertain. Sequences were derived from whole blood, sampled at baseline. CDR3 sequence reads: CASSFSSYEQYF. DNA for the CDR3: TGTGCCAGCAGCTTTAGCTCCTACGAGCAGTACTTC.